A selection of T cell receptor beta chains follows, all from one sample in a study of blood T cell repertoires in COVID-19. Here immunoSEQ multiplex PCR was the method, and the copy in TCRdb shows in-frame clones only, minus some. Here the sample spans around 210,000 clones, roughly nine tenths being singletons. Sequencing was carried out using PBMCs or T cells enriched from blood (not recorded which). Receptors originate from a woman aged 18-29 years who had recovered from COVID-19. The CDR3 runs from the conserved cysteine through the conserved F or W. D genes are given only for firm matches. Expanded clones get a size class; other rows say once, few or many, or leave the size out.

j_call: TRBJ2-1
clone_size: .
v_call: TRBV18
d_call: TRBD1
cdr3_aa: CASSPLGTGKGHEQFF
cdr3_nt: TGTGCCAGCTCACCACTGGGGACAGGGAAAGGCCATGAGCAGTTCTTC

j_call: TRBJ1-1
clone_size: .
v_call: TRBV24-1
d_call: .
cdr3_aa: CATEEAPNTEAFF
cdr3_nt: TGTGCCACCGAAGAGGCACCCAACACTGAAGCTTTCTTT

j_call: TRBJ2-7
clone_size: .
v_call: TRBV27
d_call: .
cdr3_aa: CASSSLAAYEQYF
cdr3_nt: TGTGCCAGCAGCTCACTCGCGGCCTACGAGCAGTACTTC

j_call: TRBJ2-5
clone_size: .
v_call: TRBV4-1
d_call: TRBD1
cdr3_aa: CASSSDRGGETQYF
cdr3_nt: TGCGCCAGCAGCTCAGACAGGGGTGGAGAGACCCAGTACTTC

j_call: TRBJ2-7
clone_size: .
v_call: TRBV5-1
d_call: .
cdr3_aa: CASSPTQGKPGEQYF
cdr3_nt: TGCGCCAGCAGCCCAACTCAGGGGAAGCCCGGCGAGCAGTACTTC

j_call: TRBJ1-5
clone_size: once
v_call: TRBV10-3
d_call: .
cdr3_aa: CAISRDGGDQPQHF
cdr3_nt: TGTGCCATCAGCAGAGACGGAGGCGATCAGCCCCAGCATTTT

j_call: TRBJ2-1
clone_size: .
v_call: TRBV28
d_call: .
cdr3_aa: CASRHRGYNEQFF
cdr3_nt: TGTGCCAGCAGACACCGGGGATACAATGAGCAGTTCTTC

j_call: TRBJ1-6
clone_size: .
v_call: TRBV7-2
d_call: .
cdr3_aa: CASSLKSQGLLNSPLHF
cdr3_nt: TGTGCCAGCAGCTTAAAGAGCCAGGGGCTTTTGAATTCACCCCTCCACTTT

j_call: TRBJ2-3
clone_size: .
v_call: TRBV24-1
d_call: TRBD1
cdr3_aa: CATSQGANTDTQYF
cdr3_nt: TGTGCCACCAGCCAGGGGGCGAACACAGATACGCAGTATTTT

j_call: TRBJ1-1
clone_size: .
v_call: TRBV12-5
d_call: .
cdr3_aa: CASWGHTEAFF
cdr3_nt: TGTGCTAGTTGGGGCCACACTGAAGCTTTCTTT

j_call: TRBJ1-1
clone_size: few
v_call: TRBV7-9
d_call: .
cdr3_aa: CASSSRRGLNTEAFF
cdr3_nt: TGTGCCAGCAGCTCGAGGCGGGGTTTGAACACTGAAGCTTTCTTT

j_call: TRBJ2-7
clone_size: .
v_call: TRBV9
d_call: TRBD2
cdr3_aa: CASSVPAGGAYEQYF
cdr3_nt: TGTGCCAGCAGCGTTCCGGCGGGGGGAGCCTACGAGCAGTACTTC

j_call: TRBJ1-5
clone_size: .
v_call: TRBV24-1
d_call: .
cdr3_aa: CATSEDSLQPQHF
cdr3_nt: TGTGCCACCAGTGAGGACAGCCTTCAGCCCCAGCATTTT

j_call: TRBJ2-1
clone_size: .
v_call: TRBV4-2
d_call: .
cdr3_aa: CASSQVEGDEQFF
cdr3_nt: TGTGCCAGCAGCCAAGTAGAAGGGGATGAGCAGTTCTTC

j_call: TRBJ2-7
clone_size: .
v_call: TRBV27
d_call: TRBD1
cdr3_aa: CASRKGTGGSYEQYF
cdr3_nt: TGTGCCAGCAGAAAGGGGACAGGGGGTTCGTACGAGCAGTACTTC

j_call: TRBJ2-3
clone_size: .
v_call: TRBV11-1
d_call: TRBD2
cdr3_aa: CASSYRLAGSTDTQYF
cdr3_nt: TGTGCCAGCAGCTACCGACTAGCGGGCTCCACAGATACGCAGTATTTT

j_call: TRBJ1-1
clone_size: .
v_call: TRBV29-1
d_call: TRBD1
cdr3_aa: CSIIGQGYTEAFF
cdr3_nt: TGCAGCATAATAGGACAGGGCTACACTGAAGCTTTCTTT

j_call: TRBJ1-6
clone_size: .
v_call: TRBV4-2
d_call: .
cdr3_aa: CASSQVEGGSPLHF
cdr3_nt: TGTGCCAGCAGCCAAGTAGAGGGAGGATCACCCCTCCACTTT

j_call: TRBJ1-3
clone_size: .
v_call: TRBV6-5
d_call: TRBD1
cdr3_aa: CASMPRAGQGDTIYF
cdr3_nt: TGTGCCAGCATGCCCCGAGCAGGACAGGGGGACACCATATATTTT

j_call: TRBJ1-1
clone_size: .
v_call: TRBV4-1
d_call: .
cdr3_aa: CASSRGLALRVAFF
cdr3_nt: TGCGCCAGCAGCAGGGGACTTGCCCTCCGTGTCGCTTTCTTT

j_call: TRBJ1-4
clone_size: .
v_call: TRBV29-1
d_call: TRBD1
cdr3_aa: CSATGTGDEKLFF
cdr3_nt: TGCAGCGCTACCGGGACAGGGGATGAAAAACTGTTTTTT

j_call: TRBJ1-2
clone_size: .
v_call: TRBV28
d_call: TRBD1
cdr3_aa: CASILDRGKYGYTF
cdr3_nt: TGTGCCAGCATTCTCGACAGGGGCAAATATGGCTACACCTTC

j_call: TRBJ1-5
clone_size: .
v_call: TRBV21-1
d_call: .
cdr3_aa: CASSGYGFGQGAWTGNQPQHF
cdr3_nt: .

j_call: TRBJ2-3
clone_size: .
v_call: TRBV24-1
d_call: .
cdr3_aa: CATSDLRRDTQYF
cdr3_nt: TGTGCCACCAGTGATTTGAGGAGAGATACGCAGTATTTT

j_call: TRBJ2-1
clone_size: .
v_call: TRBV5-1
d_call: .
cdr3_aa: CASSLEDSSWVGFF
cdr3_nt: TGCGCCAGCAGCTTGGAGGACTCGTCGTGGGTAGGATTCTTC

j_call: TRBJ2-5
clone_size: .
v_call: TRBV3-1/TRBV3-2
d_call: TRBD2
cdr3_aa: CASSQPTRTSGPTDLTETQYF
cdr3_nt: TGTGCCAGCAGCCAACCAACTCGGACTAGCGGGCCTACGGATTTGACAGAGACCCAGTACTTC

j_call: TRBJ1-1
clone_size: .
v_call: TRBV2
d_call: .
cdr3_aa: CASSEDSTEAFF
cdr3_nt: TGTGCCAGCAGTGAGGACAGTACTGAAGCTTTCTTT

j_call: TRBJ2-1
clone_size: .
v_call: TRBV5-1
d_call: .
cdr3_aa: CASSLVGGSYNEQFF
cdr3_nt: TGCGCCAGCAGCTTGGTCGGGGGATCCTACAATGAGCAGTTCTTC

j_call: TRBJ2-7
clone_size: .
v_call: TRBV5-4
d_call: .
cdr3_aa: CASSGDPYEQYF
cdr3_nt: TGTGCCAGCTCAGGGGACCCCTACGAGCAGTACTTC

j_call: TRBJ1-1
clone_size: .
v_call: TRBV4-1
d_call: TRBD1
cdr3_aa: CASSQVDRGGFTEAFF
cdr3_nt: TGCGCCAGCAGCCAAGTTGACAGGGGTGGGTTCACTGAAGCTTTCTTT